This TCR beta chain is from a study of cytotoxic CD8 clonotypes in ibrutinib-treated CLL. Study-level results: Patients showed higher baseline clonality than age-matched healthy donors, and it tracked circulating CD8+ T-cell counts. Public clonotypes showed up rarely, and on treatment they shrank or held steady. Sustained-remission and progressing patients had unequal sampling times.

This CDR3 is 16 amino acids long. Germline CDR1 reads MNHEY; CDR2 reads SVGAGI. With V trimmed by 0 bases and J by 0 bases, 4 bases remained unmatched. About this clone itself: The antigen remains undetermined.

The protocol was immunoSEQ multiplex PCR, while the TCRdb copy is restricted to in-frame clones and leaves out a portion. The table has almost 250,000 clones, around three quarters seen once. The material sequenced was PBMCs, taken after 24 months of ibrutinib treatment. The receptor comes from a human donor with chronic lymphocytic leukemia. The gene calls are TRBV6-5 and TRBJ2-5; 7 bases match TRBD1. The DNA for the CDR3 is TGTGCCAGCAGTTACTCCCTGACAGGGAACCAAGAGACCCAGTACTTC. The encoded protein is CASSYSLTGNQETQYF.